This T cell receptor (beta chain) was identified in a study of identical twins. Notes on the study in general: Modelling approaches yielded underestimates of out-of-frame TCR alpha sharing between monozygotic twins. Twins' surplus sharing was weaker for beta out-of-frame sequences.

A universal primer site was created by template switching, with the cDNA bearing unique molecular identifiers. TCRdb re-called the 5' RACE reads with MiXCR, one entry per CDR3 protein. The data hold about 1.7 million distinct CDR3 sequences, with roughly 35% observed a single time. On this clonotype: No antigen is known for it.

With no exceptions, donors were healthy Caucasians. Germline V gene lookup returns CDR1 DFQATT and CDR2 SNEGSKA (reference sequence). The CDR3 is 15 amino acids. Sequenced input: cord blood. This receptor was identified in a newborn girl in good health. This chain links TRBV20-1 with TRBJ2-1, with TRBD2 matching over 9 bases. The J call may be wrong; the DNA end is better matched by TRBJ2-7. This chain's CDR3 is CSASISGSFYNEQYF. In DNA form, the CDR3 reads TGCAGTGCTAGCATTAGCGGGAGTTTCTACAATGAGCAGTACTTC.